This T cell receptor (beta chain) was identified in a study of beta chain features in type 1 diabetes. Looking at the study overall: Comparable age, gender and cell yields were observed in patients relative to healthy donors. Study-wide results and caveats: These data did not resolve whether HLA type affects TCRB rearrangement.

Sorting based on CD45RO/CCR7/CD25/CD127/CD95/CD27 separated CD4+ naive, central memory, regulatory and stem cell-like memory cells. The V and J ends lost 1 base and 5 bases respectively, with 12 bases between them. This CDR3 region has 14 residues. CDR1 and CDR2 (germline): SQVTM, ANQGSEA. Expressed TCRB transcripts were sequenced, since all the RNA that had been isolated was reverse transcribed. Produced via immunoSEQ multiplex PCR; TCRdb's table is partial and in-frame only. The sample lists about 150,000 clones, around 10% seen once, with 2% to 2.5% in the top ten. As regards this clone: The antigen remains unidentified.

Material: central memory CD4+ T cells from blood. The sequence came from a man in his late teens or twenties in good health. This rearrangement joins TRBV29-1 to TRBJ2-1; tentatively, D is TRBD2 (7 bases). CDR3 nucleotide sequence: TGCAGCGTTGAAGGTGCGGGGGCTAACAATGAGCAGTTCTTC. It encodes CSVEGAGANNEQFF.